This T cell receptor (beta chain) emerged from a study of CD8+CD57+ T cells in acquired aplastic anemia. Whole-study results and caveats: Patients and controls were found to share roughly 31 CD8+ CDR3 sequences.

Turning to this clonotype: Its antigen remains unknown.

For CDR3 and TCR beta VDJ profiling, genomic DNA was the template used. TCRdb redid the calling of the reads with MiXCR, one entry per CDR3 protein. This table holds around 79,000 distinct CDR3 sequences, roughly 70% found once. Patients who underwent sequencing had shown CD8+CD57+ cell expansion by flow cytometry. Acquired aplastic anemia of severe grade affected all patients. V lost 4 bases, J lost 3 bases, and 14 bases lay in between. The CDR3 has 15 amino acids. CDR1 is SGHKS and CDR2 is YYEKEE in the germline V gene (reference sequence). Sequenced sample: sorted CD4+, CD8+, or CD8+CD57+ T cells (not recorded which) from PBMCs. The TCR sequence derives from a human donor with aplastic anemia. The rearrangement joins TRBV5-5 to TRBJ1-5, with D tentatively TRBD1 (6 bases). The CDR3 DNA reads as TGTGCCAGCAGCGTGAACGGACAGTCCAATCAGCCCCAGCATTTT. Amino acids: CASSVNGQSNQPQHF.